This T cell receptor beta chain was sequenced in a study of cytomegalovirus exposure and HLA in healthy donors. V lost 5 bases to trimming and J lost 0 bases, with 7 bases between them. CDR3 length equals 13 residues. Germline values: CDR1 MNHNS, CDR2 SASEGT. The study ran its PCR with 60 Vbeta and 13 Jbeta primers. Per the original data handling: In a later analysis, 80 million to 100 million unique TCR beta chains included roughly 11 million shared by two or more donors. Assay used: immunoSEQ multiplex PCR; TCRdb lists only in-frame clones, some missing. That table is the source of V, J and clone size, and D and trimming were worked out from the DNA. Of over 100,000 clones listed, 75% to 85% are singletons. In nominal health when sampled, donors likely had unrecorded immune exposures nonetheless. With respect to this clone: The antigen remains unidentified.

Study conclusions and caveats: In vitro assays verified that a few CMV-associated chains recognized CMV antigens specifically. Other equally common chains were less clonally expanded than HLA-associated TCR beta chains, a later analysis showed.

This TCR came from a woman between 18 and 29 years old in good health and CMV-seropositive. The V gene is TRBV6-1, the J gene TRBJ1-1; D uncertain. The sample taken for sequencing was PBMCs. CDR3 nucleotide sequence: TGTGCCAGCAGTTCCCTCCTGAACACTGAAGCTTTCTTT. It translates to CASSSLLNTEAFF.